The sample holds one count of the clone carrying this T cell receptor (beta chain). The data belong to a study of shared clonotypes between healthy human individuals. The authors distributed each subset's genomic DNA evenly over several immunoSEQ plates. Assay: immunoSEQ multiplex PCR; the TCRdb copy retains only in-frame clones and omits some. The repertoire consists of about 680,000 clones, with roughly nine tenths occurring once and the leading ten covering about 24%. The length of the CDR3 is 15 residues. Per germline, CDR1 MDHEN and CDR2 SYDVKM. Trimming at V came to 5 bases and at J to 2 bases, leaving 9 bases not matched to a gene. Naive CD8 cells comprised CD45RO-negative, CCR7-positively selected cells, excluding terminally differentiated effector memory CD45RA+ cells.

The sequenced sample consisted of naive CD8+ T cells sorted from blood. This clonotype was sampled from a man aged 25-45 years in good health. The chain carries TRBV28 and TRBJ2-7, with 7 positions matching TRBD1. Here the CDR3 reads CASSIGTVRTYEQYF. The DNA for the CDR3 is TGTGCCAGCAGTATAGGGACAGTTAGGACCTACGAGCAGTACTTC.